This TCR beta chain was retrieved from a study of CD8+ T cells in alopecia areata. Overall study results and limits: The study found higher clonality in lesional than normal scalp, especially in alopecia totalis/universalis.

As regards this clone: Its antigen is as yet unknown.

Extraction of RNA preceded its reverse transcription into cDNA, which served as the sequencing template. Some clones are missing from TCRdb's copy, which holds only in-frame ones; the method was immunoSEQ multiplex PCR. The repertoire holds 93,000 or so clones, with 55% as singletons. The sequence derives from a human donor in good health. Sequenced material: CD4+ T cells sorted from blood.

CDR3 region: CASSVRDRQETQYF. In nucleotides, the CDR3 is TGTGCCAGTAGTGTCCGGGACAGGCAAGAGACCCAGTACTTC. V and J are TRBV19 and TRBJ2-5; 8 bases align to TRBD1. CDR1 and CDR2 (germline): LNHDA, SQIVND (reference sequence). This CDR3 contains 14 residues. J lost 2 bases, V lost 5 bases, and 4 bases had no gene match.